What follows describes a single T cell receptor beta chain. In this sample, this clonotype turned up a few times. Its binding antigen is unknown. Qualities for individual bases were not recorded, and no much larger clone is one base off. The treatment or condition label, read with the paper, signifies: allogeneic hematopoietic cell transplantation with graft depleted of TCRalphabeta T cells and CD19 B cells. The children who served as transplant recipients had been given grafts of TCRalphabeta/CD19-depleted allogeneic hematopoietic cells. Receptors were amplified or captured by PCR. The sequencing machine was an Illumina HiSeq 2500. To normalize quantification of the TCRbeta repertoire, the TCR libraries were built with molecular barcoding that relied on unique molecular identifiers. TCRdb redid the processing of the public reads, applying fastp at Q25 and MiXCR, and retained in-frame beta chains. Rows are unified per CDR3 protein, each entry keeping the most common DNA and genes. The sample table records under 250,000 distinct CDR3 sequences; around a sixth of these occur just once. Clones ranked in the top ten supply 40% to 50% of the sample.

CDR1 and CDR2 are drawn from the germline V gene: MNHEY, SVGEGT. From the cysteine up to the phenylalanine, the CDR3 has a length of 18 residues. CDR3 DNA only is kept here, 54 bases in frame from base 1. Trimming leaves V shorter by 2 bases and J shorter by 1 base, with the junction holding 3 bases beyond the gene matches. These data are taken from a study of T-cell reconstitution after alpha-beta-depleted transplantation in children (TCRdb year 2016). At the level of the whole study: Using TCR repertoire profiling, the study quantitatively followed how T-cell immune reconstitution unfolded in children after TCRalphabeta/CD19-depleted allogeneic hematopoietic cell transplantation. General study outcomes and caveats: Over the following months the frequencies of hyperexpanded clones went down, and after one year T-cell counts and TCRbeta diversity were mostly credited to newly produced T cells. In some patients, the high TCRbeta diversity seen at day 60 was put down to recipient T cells and intrathymic progenitors that had survived conditioning. The apparently early recovery of alphabetaT-cell counts about two months after transplant reportedly depended on only several hundred rapidly expanded clones that came from non-depleted graft cells.

Sequencing was performed on PBMCs, mostly from graft donor cells, taken 360 days after TCRalphabeta/CD19-depleted stem cell transplant. This receptor was obtained from a male patient between 2 and 9 years old who had a stem cell transplant for acute lymphoblastic leukemia, so the T cells may come from the graft donor. The rearranged chain carries TRBV6-2 or TRBV6-3 and TRBJ2-1, and 15 bases in between align with TRBD2. The sequenced DNA is TGTGCCAGCAGTTACCTAGGGACTAGCGGGGGGTCCTACAATGAGCAGTTCTTC. This is translated as CASSYLGTSGGSYNEQFF.